This T cell receptor beta chain was recorded in a study of monozygotic twins with inflammatory bowel disease. Overall study results and limits: With others, IBD patients shared fewer clonotypes than healthy twins did, especially with disease activity. It was not supported that a single strong signal or clonotype was associated with IBD.

Every TCR library used approximately 3,200 ng of total RNA. TCRdb re-called the 5' RACE reads and gives one entry per CDR3 protein, without DNA. In all, the sample yields tens of thousands of distinct CDR3 sequences. About this clonotype: What it binds is unknown.

What was sequenced was blood. The sequence derives from a human donor with ulcerative colitis or Crohn's disease, or a healthy co-twin of an affected twin (not recorded which).

This CDR3 is CASRQGVDTQYF. This chain uses TRBV28 with TRBJ2-3; TCRdb outputs TRBD1, but without DNA this stays unchecked. Per germline, CDR1 MDHEN and CDR2 SYDVKM. The CDR3 spans 12 residues.